A selection of T cell receptor beta chains follows, all from one sample in a study of blood T cell repertoires in COVID-19. Sequencing was performed with immunoSEQ multiplex PCR; in TCRdb, only in-frame clones are kept and a portion is missing. Here the sample spans about 19,000 clones, 75% to 90% being singletons. What was sequenced was peripheral blood. These receptors all stem from a human donor in a cohort sampled during active COVID-19. Each CDR3 is given with its conserved first and last residue. D genes are given only for firm matches. Clone size appears in some rows only: once, few, many, or a class for an expanded clone.

d_gene	v_gene	abundance	j_gene	CDR3aa	CDR3nt
TRBD1	TRBV27	NA	TRBJ1-5	CASSSGQVYNQPQHF	TGTGCCAGCAGTTCCGGACAGGTTTACAATCAGCCCCAGCATTTT
NA	TRBV6-4	NA	TRBJ1-1	CASSEGLRSTEAFF	TGTGCCAGCAGTGAGGGGCTCCGGAGCACTGAAGCTTTCTTT
NA	TRBV18	NA	TRBJ2-1	CASSPPTVLGLEQFF	TGTGCCAGCTCACCACCGACAGTGTTAGGACTAGAGCAGTTCTTC
NA	TRBV5-1	NA	TRBJ1-4	CASSSQGKPNEKLFF	TGCGCCAGCAGCTCACAGGGCAAGCCTAATGAAAAACTGTTTTTT
TRBD1	TRBV5-1	NA	TRBJ2-5	CASSLAARTGGEETQYF	TGCGCCAGCAGCTTGGCGGCCCGGACAGGGGGGGAAGAGACCCAGTACTTC
NA	TRBV9	once	TRBJ2-5	CASSTGGRLETQYF	TGTGCCAGCAGCACTGGGGGCAGGCTAGAGACCCAGTACTTC
NA	TRBV19	NA	TRBJ2-5	CASSAGQLGETQYF	TGTGCCAGTAGTGCCGGACAGTTGGGTGAGACCCAGTACTTC
NA	TRBV2	NA	TRBJ2-2	CASTLGGGRGTGELFF	TGTGCCAGCACCCTCGGGGGCGGGAGAGGGACCGGGGAGCTGTTTTTT
TRBD1	TRBV19	once	TRBJ1-6	CASSVDRGSPLHF	TGTGCCAGTAGCGTGGACAGGGGTTCACCCCTCCACTTT
NA	TRBV25-1	NA	TRBJ1-2	CASTQEGDTGLGGYTF	TGTGCCAGCACCCAGGAAGGGGACACCGGTCTTGGGGGCTACACCTTC
NA	TRBV19	NA	TRBJ2-7	CASSIGRTLSYEQYF	TGTGCCAGTAGTATTGGACGGACTCTATCCTACGAGCAGTACTTC
NA	TRBV3-1/TRBV3-2	NA	TRBJ1-3	CASSQGRTEYSGNTIYF	TGTGCCAGCAGCCAAGGGAGGACCGAATACTCTGGAAACACCATATATTTT
TRBD1	TRBV5-6	NA	TRBJ1-5	CASSNKDRGSNQPQHF	TGTGCCAGCAGCAATAAGGACAGGGGCAGCAATCAGCCCCAGCATTTT
TRBD2	TRBV5-1	NA	TRBJ2-1	CASSGGLAQVGSHNEQFF	TGCGCCAGCAGCGGGGGACTAGCGCAAGTTGGGTCACACAATGAGCAGTTCTTC
NA	TRBV18	NA	TRBJ2-5	CASSPIDSQETQYF	TGTGCCAGCTCACCCATAGACAGCCAAGAGACCCAGTACTTC
TRBD2	TRBV9	NA	TRBJ2-1	CASSPGLAGGSYNEQFF	TGTGCCAGCAGCCCCGGACTAGCGGGAGGTTCCTACAATGAGCAGTTCTTC
NA	TRBV2	NA	TRBJ2-3	CASSDGGHPSDTQYF	TGTGCCAGCAGCGACGGCGGGCACCCCTCGGATACGCAGTATTTT
NA	TRBV20-1	NA	TRBJ2-7	CSADGGYEQYF	TGCAGTGCTGACGGAGGTTACGAGCAGTACTTC
TRBD1	TRBV6-1	NA	TRBJ1-4	CASSEALQGQATNEKLFF	TGTGCCAGCAGTGAAGCGCTTCAGGGACAGGCAACTAATGAAAAACTGTTTTTT
NA	TRBV29-1	NA	TRBJ2-7	CSVEGPGGSYEQYF	TGCAGCGTGGAGGGCCCCGGGGGATCCTACGAGCAGTACTTC
NA	TRBV15	NA	TRBJ1-2	CATSGRGGLNYGYTF	TGTGCCACCAGCGGGCGGGGGGGGCTGAACTATGGCTACACCTTC
TRBD1	TRBV18	NA	TRBJ2-5	CASSSGQGKETQYF	TGTGCCAGCTCCTCGGGACAGGGTAAAGAGACCCAGTACTTC
TRBD2	TRBV2	NA	TRBJ2-2	CASRGLAGALTGELFF	TGTGCCAGCAGGGGGCTAGCGGGAGCCCTCACCGGGGAGCTGTTTTTT
TRBD1	TRBV27	NA	TRBJ2-6	CASRPTGAGANVLTF	TGTGCCAGCAGACCTACAGGGGCAGGGGCCAACGTCCTGACTTTC